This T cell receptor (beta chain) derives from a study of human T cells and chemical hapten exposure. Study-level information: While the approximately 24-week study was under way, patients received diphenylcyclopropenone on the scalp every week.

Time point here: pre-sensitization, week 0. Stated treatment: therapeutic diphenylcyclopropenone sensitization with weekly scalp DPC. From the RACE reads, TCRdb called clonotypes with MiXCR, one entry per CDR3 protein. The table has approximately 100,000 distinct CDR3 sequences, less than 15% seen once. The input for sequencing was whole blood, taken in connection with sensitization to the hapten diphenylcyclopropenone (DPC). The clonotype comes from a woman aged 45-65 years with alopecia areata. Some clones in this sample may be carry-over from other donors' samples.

The CDR3 coding sequence is TGTGCCAGCATTAGGACAGTCAACACCGGGGAGCTGTTTTTT. Protein product: CASIRTVNTGELFF. J is TRBJ2-2 and V is TRBV12-3 or TRBV12-4; the D gene is possibly TRBD1 (6 bases). Trimming removed 7 bases from V and 2 bases from J, with 11 bases in between. This CDR3 contains 14 residues.